The 21 T cell receptor beta chains below were found in one sample sequenced in a study of blood T cell repertoires in COVID-19. TCRdb's table, derived via immunoSEQ multiplex PCR, lists solely in-frame clones and lacks some. The sample lists 430,000 or so clones, around nine tenths occurring once. What was sequenced was PBMCs or T cells enriched from blood (not recorded which). These receptor sequences come from a woman aged 40 to 55 who had recovered from COVID-19.

The chain couples TRBV5-5 to TRBJ1-5; D uncertain. Trimming pared 2 bases from V and 10 bases from J, leaving 16 bases between. Germline values: CDR1 SGHKS, CDR2 YYEKEE (reference sequence). The CDR3 covers 14 residues. The CDR3 nucleotides read TGTGCCAGCAGCTTTGGGCAGTTGAGAGATCCCCAGCATTTT. This encodes CASSFGQLRDPQHF. Full variable domain (remainder filled in from reference TRBV5-5 and TRBJ1-5): DAGVTQSPTHLIKTRGQQVTLRCSPISGHKSVSWYQQVLGQGPQFIFQYYEKEERGRGNFPDRFSARQFPNYSSELNVNALLLGDSALYLCASSFGQLRDPQHFGDGTRLSIL.

This chain uses TRBV4-2 with TRBJ2-7; the D gene is possibly TRBD1 (5 bases). This CDR3 is 15 amino acids long. The germline CDR1 and CDR2 sequences are LGHNA and YNFKEQ. V was pared by 0 bases and J by 3 bases, with 12 bases between. The DNA for the CDR3 is TGTGCCAGCAGCCAAGATCTGCACAGGATCTACGAGCAGTACTTC. This translates into CASSQDLHRIYEQYF.

The chain links TRBV6-5 to TRBJ2-1; tentatively, D is TRBD2 (6 bases). CDR1 and CDR2 from the germline V gene are MNHEY and SVGAGI. The CDR3 has 15 residues. V was cut by 6 bases and J by 0 bases, with 12 bases left in between. CDR3: CASRATSSSYNEQFF. The DNA of the CDR3 is TGTGCCAGCAGGGCCACTAGCAGCTCCTACAATGAGCAGTTCTTC.

The chain has TRBV5-6 and TRBJ1-1; D is undetermined. Germline lookup yields CDR1 SGHDT and CDR2 YYEEEE. CDR3 length equals 14 residues. Trimming pared 2 bases from V and 0 bases from J, leaving 8 bases between. CDR3 sequence reads: CASSFWAMNTEAFF. For the CDR3, the DNA is TGTGCCAGCAGCTTTTGGGCCATGAACACTGAAGCTTTCTTT.

V is TRBV4-3 and J is TRBJ2-1; 7 bases match TRBD1. CDR3 length: 17 amino acids. With V trimmed by 2 bases and J by 5 bases, 12 bases remained unmatched. Germline CDR1 is LGHNA and CDR2 is YSLEER. The CDR3 nucleotides read TGCGCCAGCAGCCAAACTCCAACAGGGGATCGGGACAATGAGCAGTTCTTC. Translating it yields CASSQTPTGDRDNEQFF.

This chain links TRBV25-1 with TRBJ1-2, with D possibly being TRBD1 (5 bases). Germline V CDR1 and CDR2: MGHDK, SYGVNS. This CDR3 has 12 residues. The germline V and J ends were trimmed by 3 bases and 8 bases, with 10 bases remaining between them. For the CDR3, the DNA is TGTGCCAGCAGTGAGTCAGGGATCGGCTACACCTTC. Amino acids: CASSESGIGYTF.

This clone was seen more than once but under ten times. V and J are TRBV5-1 and TRBJ2-1; a possible D gene is TRBD1 (5 bases). The CDR3 length is 14 residues. Germline CDR1 reads SGHRS; CDR2 reads YFSETQ. Trimming stripped 6 bases from V and 4 bases from J, with 14 bases between. CDR3 residues: CASTPDRNYNEQFF. Written as DNA, the CDR3 is TGCGCCAGCACCCCCGACAGAAATTACAATGAGCAGTTCTTC.

The chain has TRBV9 and TRBJ2-2; weak D call: TRBD1 (6 bases). The CDR3 has 16 residues. The germline V and J ends were trimmed by 6 bases and 6 bases, with 21 bases remaining between them. CDR1 SGDLS and CDR2 YYNGEE come from the germline V gene. This CDR3 reads CASTRGYGERAGELFF. The CDR3 nucleotides are TGTGCCAGCACGAGGGGGTACGGCGAACGGGCCGGGGAGCTGTTTTTT.

The CDR3 DNA follows: TGTGCCAGCTCACCAGGGGCTGGCTACACCTTC. Translation gives CASSPGAGYTF. This chain links TRBV18 with TRBJ1-2; a weak D match, TRBD1 (5 bases). Trimming took 2 bases from V and 7 from J, leaving 5 bases between them. The length of the CDR3 is 11 residues. Germline CDR1 and CDR2: KGHSH and LQKENI.

This sequence joins TRBV11-2 and TRBJ2-3; 12 bases fit TRBD2. Germline loops: CDR1 SGHAT, CDR2 FQNNGV. The CDR3 spans 16 residues. V gave up 5 bases and J gave up 5 bases; unmatched junction bases: 8. CDR3: CASSNLAGGPEDTQYF. The CDR3 DNA follows: TGTGCCAGCAGCAACCTAGCGGGAGGGCCGGAAGATACGCAGTATTTT.

The rearrangement links TRBV2 to TRBJ2-1, with 8 bases lining up with TRBD1. Trimming took 7 bases from V and 8 from J; bases not matched to a gene: 4. The CDR3 consists of 12 residues. Per the germline V gene, CDR1 is SNHLY and CDR2 is FYNNEI. CDR3 bases: TGTGCCAGCAAAGGGACAGGCGATGAGCAGTTCTTC. Translating it yields CASKGTGDEQFF.

The J gene is TRBJ1-3, the V gene TRBV3-1 (or the pseudogene TRBV3-2), with a weak D call TRBD1 (5 bases). This CDR3 comprises 17 residues. V was pared by 0 bases and J by 0 bases, with 12 bases between. Germline assignment: CDR1 LGHDT and CDR2 YNNKEL (reference sequence). CDR3 nucleotides: TGTGCCAGCAGCCAAGATTACGGGGGTTACTCTGGAAACACCATATATTTT. Translation: CASSQDYGGYSGNTIYF.

This clone has a single count. V and J are TRBV5-1 and TRBJ1-1, with TRBD1 matching over 7 bases. The CDR3 is made up of 15 amino acids. The trim removed 4 bases at V and 1 base at J, leaving 7 bases unmatched. Germline V lookup: CDR1 SGHRS, CDR2 YFSETQ. As DNA, the CDR3 is TGCGCCAGCAGCCCGATGAAGGGGGCGAACACTGAAGCTTTCTTT. It codes for CASSPMKGANTEAFF.

CDR3 residues: CASSHKRTGGRTEAFF. CDR3 DNA sequence: TGTGCCAGCAGCCATAAGAGGACAGGGGGAAGGACTGAAGCTTTCTTT. This chain uses TRBV3-1 (or the pseudogene TRBV3-2) with TRBJ1-1; TRBD1 aligns across 10 bases. The length of the CDR3 is 16 residues. Germline V gene sequence: CDR1 LGHDT, CDR2 YNNKEL (reference sequence). J was trimmed by 5 bases and V by 3 bases; bases with no gene match: 9.

V is TRBV30 and J is TRBJ2-3; possible D gene TRBD2, 5 bases. CDR3 length: 13 amino acids. CDR1 and CDR2 from the germline V gene are GTSNPN and SVGIG (reference sequence). V shed 2 bases and J shed 10 bases, with 16 bases lying between them. CDR3 sequence: CAWSTGWESAQYF. Here the CDR3 DNA reads TGTGCCTGGAGTACGGGTTGGGAGTCAGCGCAGTATTTT.

This clone appeared a single time. The rearrangement links TRBV9 to TRBJ2-3; possibly TRBD1 for D (6 bases). There are 16 residues in the CDR3. CDR1 SGDLS and CDR2 YYNGEE come from the germline V gene. V was cut by 2 bases and J by 4 bases, with 17 bases left in between. CDR3 in amino acids: CASSVAGVRSPDTQYF. CDR3 DNA sequence: TGTGCCAGCAGCGTGGCAGGGGTGCGATCCCCAGATACGCAGTATTTT.

CDR3 in amino acids: CAISDDRRTGGFYGNTIYF. The CDR3 DNA sequence: TGTGCCATCAGTGATGATAGAAGGACAGGGGGCTTTTATGGAAACACCATATATTTT. V gene TRBV10-3 combines with J gene TRBJ1-3; 11 bases are a match to TRBD1. In germline, CDR1 is ENHRY, CDR2 SYGVKD. V shed 3 bases and J 3 bases; nucleotides not matched to a gene: 13. This CDR3 comprises 19 residues.

This chain uses TRBV18 with TRBJ1-6, with 8 bases lining up with TRBD1. Germline V gene sequence: CDR1 KGHSH, CDR2 LQKENI. CDR3 length equals 15 residues. V was pared by 3 bases and J by 6 bases, with 4 bases of the junction left unmatched. CDR3 in DNA: TGTGCCAGCTCACCTGTCAGGGGGCTTAATTCACCCCTCCACTTT. It is translated as CASSPVRGLNSPLHF.

The chain has TRBV11-2 and TRBJ1-1; D may be TRBD1 (5 bases). Germline V CDR1 and CDR2: SGHAT, FQNNGV. Between the trimmed V and J ends, which lost 3 bases and 5 bases, there was a span of 13 bases. The CDR3 extends over 14 amino acids. CDR3 protein: CASSFREGDTEAFF. DNA for the CDR3: TGTGCCAGCAGCTTCCGTGAAGGGGATACTGAAGCTTTCTTT.

The CDR3 DNA follows: TGTGCCATCAGTGAGTTGGGACAGTCCAATCAGCCCCAGCATTTT. Amino acids: CAISELGQSNQPQHF. The chain uses TRBV10-3 and TRBJ1-5, with 7 bases aligning to TRBD1. Per germline, CDR1 ENHRY and CDR2 SYGVKD. CDR3 length: 15 amino acids. The J segment lost 3 bases and the V segment lost 1 base, leaving 3 bases of the junction unmatched.

This clone was seen once. The chain carries TRBV19 and TRBJ2-7; tentative D call: TRBD1 (8 bases). Germline CDR1 LNHDA, CDR2 SQIVND (reference sequence). V was cut by 6 bases and J by 4 bases, with 19 bases left in between. This CDR3 is built from 15 residues. For the CDR3, the DNA is TGTGCCAGTAGCCCCCTCGGACAGGGAGGGTACGAGCAGTACTTC. It translates to CASSPLGQGGYEQYF.